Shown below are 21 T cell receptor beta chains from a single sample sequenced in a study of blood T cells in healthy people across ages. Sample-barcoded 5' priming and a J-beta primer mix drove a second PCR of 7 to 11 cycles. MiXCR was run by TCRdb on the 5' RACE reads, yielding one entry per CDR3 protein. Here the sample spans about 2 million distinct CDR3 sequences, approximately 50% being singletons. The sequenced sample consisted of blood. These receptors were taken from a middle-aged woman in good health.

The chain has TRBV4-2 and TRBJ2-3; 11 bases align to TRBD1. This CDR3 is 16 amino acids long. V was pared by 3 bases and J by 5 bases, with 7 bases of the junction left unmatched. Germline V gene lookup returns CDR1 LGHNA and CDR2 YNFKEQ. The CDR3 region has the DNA TGTGCCAGCAGCCAGGGCCCGGGACAGGGGGAAGATACGCAGTATTTT. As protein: CASSQGPGQGEDTQYF.

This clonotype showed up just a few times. CDR3 amino acids: CASSLELAGEWETQYF. The CDR3 DNA reads TGTGCCAGCAGCTTAGAATTAGCGGGGGAGTGGGAGACCCAGTACTTC. The chain employs TRBV11-2 and TRBJ2-5, with 9 nucleotides matching TRBD2. The trim removed 0 bases at V and 5 bases at J, leaving 7 bases unmatched. Germline CDR1 reads SGHAT; CDR2 reads FQNNGV. This CDR3 contains 16 residues.

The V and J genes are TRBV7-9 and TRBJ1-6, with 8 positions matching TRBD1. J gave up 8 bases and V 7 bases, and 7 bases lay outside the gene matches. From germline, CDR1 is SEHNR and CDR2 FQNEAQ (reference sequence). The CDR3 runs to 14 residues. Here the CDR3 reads CASTRTGRDSPLHF. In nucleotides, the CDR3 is TGTGCCAGCACCCGGACAGGGAGAGATTCACCCCTCCACTTT.

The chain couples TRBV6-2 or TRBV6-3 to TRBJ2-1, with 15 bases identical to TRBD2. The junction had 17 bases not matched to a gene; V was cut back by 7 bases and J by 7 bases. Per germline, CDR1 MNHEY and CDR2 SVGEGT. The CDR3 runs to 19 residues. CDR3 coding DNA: TGTGCCAGCAAAGGGATCATCGGACTAGCGGGGGGGATGGCGAATGAGCAGTTCTTC. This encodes CASKGIIGLAGGMANEQFF.

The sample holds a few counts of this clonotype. In DNA, the CDR3 is TGTGCCAGCAGAACCGGCCGGTCCCAAGAGACCCAGTACTTC. It is translated as CASRTGRSQETQYF. V gene TRBV6-6 combines with J gene TRBJ2-5; no firm D call. Germline CDR1 reads MNHNY; CDR2 reads SVGAGI (reference sequence). V was shortened by 6 bases and J by 1 base, with 12 bases between the two germline ends. CDR3 length: 14 amino acids.

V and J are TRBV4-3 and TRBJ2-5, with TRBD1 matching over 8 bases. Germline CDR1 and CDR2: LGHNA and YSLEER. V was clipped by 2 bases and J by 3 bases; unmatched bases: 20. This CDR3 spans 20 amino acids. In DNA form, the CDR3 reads TGCGCCAGCAGCCAACCTGAAACCAGGACAGGGACACCCGAGGAAGAGACCCAGTACTTC. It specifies CASSQPETRTGTPEEETQYF.

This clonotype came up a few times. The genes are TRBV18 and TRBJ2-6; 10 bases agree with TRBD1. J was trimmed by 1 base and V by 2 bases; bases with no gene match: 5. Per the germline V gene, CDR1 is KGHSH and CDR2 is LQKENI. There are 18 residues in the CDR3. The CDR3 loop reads CASSPFGTGVSGANVLTF. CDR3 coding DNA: TGTGCCAGCTCACCATTTGGGACAGGGGTGTCTGGGGCCAACGTCCTGACTTTC.

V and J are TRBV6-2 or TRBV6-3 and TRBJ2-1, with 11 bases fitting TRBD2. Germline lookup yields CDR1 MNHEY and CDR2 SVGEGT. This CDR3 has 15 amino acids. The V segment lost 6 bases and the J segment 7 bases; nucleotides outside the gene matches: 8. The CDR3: CASSATSGGRNEQFF. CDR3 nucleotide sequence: TGTGCCAGCAGCGCTACTAGCGGGGGACGGAATGAGCAGTTCTTC.

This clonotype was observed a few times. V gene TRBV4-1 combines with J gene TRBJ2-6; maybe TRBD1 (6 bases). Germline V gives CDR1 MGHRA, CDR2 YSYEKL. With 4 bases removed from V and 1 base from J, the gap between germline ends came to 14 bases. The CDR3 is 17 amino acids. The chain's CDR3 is CASSLGEGVSGANVLTF. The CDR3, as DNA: TGCGCCAGCAGCCTGGGTGAGGGGGTATCTGGGGCCAACGTCCTGACTTTC.

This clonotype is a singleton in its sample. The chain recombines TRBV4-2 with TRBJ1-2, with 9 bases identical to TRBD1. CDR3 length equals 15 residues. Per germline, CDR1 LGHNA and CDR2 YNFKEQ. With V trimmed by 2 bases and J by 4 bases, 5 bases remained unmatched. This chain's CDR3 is CASSQSQGAGYGYTF. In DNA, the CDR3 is TGTGCCAGCAGCCAATCACAGGGGGCCGGCTATGGCTACACCTTC.

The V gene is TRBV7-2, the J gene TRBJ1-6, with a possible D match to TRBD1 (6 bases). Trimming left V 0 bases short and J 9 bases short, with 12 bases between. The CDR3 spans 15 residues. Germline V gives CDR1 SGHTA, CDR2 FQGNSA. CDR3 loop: CASSLAVARGSPLHF. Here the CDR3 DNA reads TGTGCCAGCAGCTTAGCGGTTGCCAGGGGTTCACCCCTCCACTTT.

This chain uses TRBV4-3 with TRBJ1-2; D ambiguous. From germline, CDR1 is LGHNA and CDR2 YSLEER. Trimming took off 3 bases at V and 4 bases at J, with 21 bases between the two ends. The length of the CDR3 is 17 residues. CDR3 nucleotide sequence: TGCGCCAGCAGCCAGACCATTAGGGCAGCCCTAGGCTATGGCTACACCTTC. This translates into CASSQTIRAALGYGYTF.

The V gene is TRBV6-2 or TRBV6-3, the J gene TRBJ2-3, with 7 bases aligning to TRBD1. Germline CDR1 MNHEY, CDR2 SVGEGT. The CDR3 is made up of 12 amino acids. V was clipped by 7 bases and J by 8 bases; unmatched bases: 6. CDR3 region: CASTQTGATQYF. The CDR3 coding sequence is TGTGCCAGCACCCAAACAGGGGCTACGCAGTATTTT.

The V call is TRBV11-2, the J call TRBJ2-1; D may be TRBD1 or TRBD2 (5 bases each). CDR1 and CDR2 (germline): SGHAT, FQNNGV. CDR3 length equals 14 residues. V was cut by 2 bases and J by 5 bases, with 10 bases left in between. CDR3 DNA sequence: TGTGCCAGCAGCTTATCCGGGGCCAACAATGAGCAGTTCTTC. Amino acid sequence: CASSLSGANNEQFF.

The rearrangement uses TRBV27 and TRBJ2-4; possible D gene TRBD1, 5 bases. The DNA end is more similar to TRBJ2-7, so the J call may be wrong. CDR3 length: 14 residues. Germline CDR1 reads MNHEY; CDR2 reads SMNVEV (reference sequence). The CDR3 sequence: CASSWSARAYEQYF. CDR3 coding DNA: TGTGCCAGCAGTTGGTCCGCCAGGGCCTACGAGCAGTACTTC.

CDR3 sequence reads: CASSLSLGTGLTYNEQFF. CDR3 in DNA: TGTGCCAGCAGTTTAAGTTTGGGGACAGGGCTAACGTACAATGAGCAGTTCTTC. The chain links TRBV12-3 or TRBV12-4 to TRBJ2-1, with TRBD1 identical over 9 bases. Trimming cost V 2 bases and J 4 bases; bases outside gene matches: 12. The CDR3 runs to 18 residues.

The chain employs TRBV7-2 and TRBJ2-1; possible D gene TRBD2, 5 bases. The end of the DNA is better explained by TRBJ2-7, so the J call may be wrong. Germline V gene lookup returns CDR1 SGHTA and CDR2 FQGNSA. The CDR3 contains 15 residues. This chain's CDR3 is CASSFGLASYNEQYF. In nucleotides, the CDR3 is TGTGCCAGCAGCTTTGGACTGGCTTCATACAATGAGCAGTACTTC.

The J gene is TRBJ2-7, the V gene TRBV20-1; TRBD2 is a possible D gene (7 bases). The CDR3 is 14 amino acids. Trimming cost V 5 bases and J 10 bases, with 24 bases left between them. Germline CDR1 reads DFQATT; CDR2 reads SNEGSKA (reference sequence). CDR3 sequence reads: CSARGGGASRAQYF. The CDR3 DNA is TGCAGTGCTCGTGGAGGGGGGGCCTCAAGGGCTCAGTACTTC.

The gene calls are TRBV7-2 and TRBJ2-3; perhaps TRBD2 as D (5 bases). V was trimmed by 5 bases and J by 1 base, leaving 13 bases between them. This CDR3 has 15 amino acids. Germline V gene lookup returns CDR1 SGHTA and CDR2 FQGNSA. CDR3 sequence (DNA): TGTGCCAGCAGCCGCACTAGTTTAGGCACAGATACGCAGTATTTT. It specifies CASSRTSLGTDTQYF.

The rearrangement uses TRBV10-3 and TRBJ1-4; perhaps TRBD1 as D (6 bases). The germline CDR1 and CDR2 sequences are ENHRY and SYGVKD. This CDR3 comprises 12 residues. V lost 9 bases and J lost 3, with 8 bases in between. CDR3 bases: TGTGCCATTAAGGGGGCTAATGAAAAACTGTTTTTT. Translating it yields CAIKGANEKLFF.

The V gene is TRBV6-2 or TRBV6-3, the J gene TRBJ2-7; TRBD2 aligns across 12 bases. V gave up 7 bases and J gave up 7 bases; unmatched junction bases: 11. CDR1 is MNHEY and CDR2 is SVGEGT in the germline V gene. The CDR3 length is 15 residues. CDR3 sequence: CASIDGLAGSVEQYF. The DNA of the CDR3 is TGTGCCAGCATCGACGGACTAGCGGGGTCGGTTGAGCAGTACTTC.